The 21 T cell receptor beta chains reported below all come from one sample, sequenced in a study of shared clonotypes between healthy human individuals. Profiled with immunoSEQ multiplex PCR; TCRdb holds only in-frame clones, not every one. The sample has 2,500,000 or so clones, 90% to 95% seen once. Input material: naive CD4+ T cells sorted from blood. Specified subset: CD45RA+ positively selected. The receptors derive from a man aged 18 to 29 in good health.

This clone turned up a few times. Different DNA sequences within this sample yield the same CDR3. The J gene is TRBJ2-5, the V gene TRBV5-1; 7 bases match TRBD2. There are 13 residues in the CDR3. Germline values: CDR1 SGHRS, CDR2 YFSETQ. Trimming at V came to 1 base and at J to 4 bases, leaving 1 base not matched to a gene. CDR3 DNA sequence: TGCGCCAGCAGCTTGTCGGGGGGAGAGACCCAGTACTTC. Its protein product is CASSLSGGETQYF.

The chain couples TRBV4-1 to TRBJ1-5; 8 positions match TRBD1. The trim removed 3 bases at V and 4 bases at J, leaving 5 bases unmatched. The CDR3 has 15 amino acids. The V gene's germline CDR1 is MGHRA and CDR2 YSYEKL. The CDR3 here is CASSQTGAGNQPQHF. CDR3 nucleotide sequence: TGCGCCAGCAGCCAGACAGGGGCTGGAAATCAGCCCCAGCATTTT.

V is TRBV7-2 and J is TRBJ2-7, with D perhaps being TRBD1 or TRBD2 (7 bases each). This CDR3 contains 15 residues. Trimming left V 1 base short and J 3 bases short, with 13 bases between. The V gene's germline CDR1 is SGHTA and CDR2 FQGNSA. CDR3: CASSLEGGGYYEQYF. DNA for the CDR3: TGTGCCAGCAGCTTAGAGGGAGGGGGCTACTACGAGCAGTACTTC.

The rearrangement links TRBV4-3 to TRBJ2-7; the D is unclear. With 4 bases removed from V and 4 bases from J, the gap between germline ends came to 11 bases. The length of the CDR3 is 13 residues. The germline V gene encodes CDR1 LGHNA and CDR2 YSLEER. The CDR3 loop reads CASSLRSGYEQYF. The CDR3 DNA reads as TGCGCCAGCAGCCTGAGATCCGGGTACGAGCAGTACTTC.

V usage is TRBV11-3 and J usage is TRBJ2-7; 7 bases are shared with TRBD2. The CDR3 runs to 13 residues. With 5 bases clipped from V and 3 bases from J, the junction kept 4 bases outside the gene matches. Germline lookup yields CDR1 SGHNT and CDR2 YENEEA. The CDR3, as DNA: TGTGCCAGCAGCCCCGCTAGCGGCTACGAGCAGTACTTC. Translation: CASSPASGYEQYF. Drawing the rest from reference TRBV11-3 and TRBJ2-7, the complete variable domain is EAGVVQSPRYKIIEKKQPVAFWCNPISGHNTLYWYLQNLGQGPELLIRYENEEAVDDSQLPKDRFSAERLKGVDSTLKIQPAELGDSAVYLCASSPASGYEQYFGPGTRLTVT.

This clone was counted a single time. The chain uses TRBV25-1 and TRBJ2-1; D not certain. V lost 6 bases, J lost 0 bases, and 15 bases lay in between. CDR3 length equals 16 residues. CDR1 and CDR2 (germline): MGHDK, SYGVNS. The CDR3 region has the DNA TGTGCCAGCAGGAAACATGGCGCGAGCTCCTACAATGAGCAGTTCTTC. It specifies CASRKHGASSYNEQFF. Filled out from reference TRBV25-1 and TRBJ2-1, the complete variable domain reads EADIYQTPRYLVIGTGKKITLECSQTMGHDKMYWYQQDPGMELHLIHYSYGVNSTEKGDLSSESTVSRIRTEHFPLTLESARPSHTSQYLCASRKHGASSYNEQFFGPGTRLTVL.

This chain connects TRBV7-9 to TRBJ1-6, with 7 nucleotides matching TRBD1. CDR3 length: 14 residues. Germline V gene data show CDR1 as SEHNR and CDR2 as FQNEAQ (reference sequence). Trimming at V came to 4 bases and at J to 7 bases, leaving 4 bases not matched to a gene. CDR3 bases: TGTGCCAGCAGCTGGGGGACAGAGAATTCACCCCTCCACTTT. It encodes CASSWGTENSPLHF.

The chain joins TRBV2 to TRBJ1-5; 7 positions agree with TRBD1. The CDR3 spans 13 residues. Germline CDR1 reads SNHLY; CDR2 reads FYNNEI. After removal of 5 bases from V and 7 bases from J, the junction contained 5 bases not matched to a gene. CDR3 in DNA: TGTGCCAGCAGTACCGACAGGGACCAGCCCCAGCATTTT. Its protein is CASSTDRDQPQHF.

A word on this clone: The sample has other DNA sequences that encode this CDR3 too. V and J are TRBV5-1 and TRBJ1-5; D is ambiguous. The V gene lost 0 bases and the J gene lost 6 bases, with 10 bases spanning the gap. CDR1 and CDR2 from the germline V gene are SGHRS and YFSETQ. The CDR3 sequence is 14 residues long. The CDR3 sequence: CASSLGGVGQPQHF. The CDR3, as DNA: TGCGCCAGCAGCTTGGGGGGAGTCGGTCAGCCCCAGCATTTT.

This sequence joins TRBV18 and TRBJ2-7, with 8 bases matching TRBD1. The J segment lost 3 bases and the V segment lost 3 bases, leaving 13 bases of the junction unmatched. In germline, CDR1 is KGHSH, CDR2 LQKENI. The CDR3 is made up of 17 amino acids. CDR3: CASSPGDRGFWGYEQYF. The CDR3 DNA reads TGTGCCAGCTCACCGGGAGACAGGGGTTTTTGGGGCTACGAGCAGTACTTC.

This chain uses TRBV19 with TRBJ1-2; D is unclear. The germline V and J ends were trimmed by 1 base and 8 bases, with 11 bases remaining between them. This CDR3 spans 13 amino acids. Germline V lookup: CDR1 LNHDA, CDR2 SQIVND (reference sequence). The CDR3: CASSIGTPRGYTF. In DNA form, the CDR3 reads TGTGCCAGTAGTATAGGAACCCCGAGGGGCTACACCTTC.

The V and J genes are TRBV6-5 and TRBJ1-1; possibly TRBD1 for D (5 bases). CDR1 and CDR2 (germline): MNHEY, SVGAGI. V was trimmed by 6 bases and J by 0 bases, leaving 14 bases between them. The CDR3 contains 15 residues. CDR3: CASSGDSILNTEAFF. The CDR3 DNA reads as TGTGCCAGCAGCGGCGACAGTATATTGAACACTGAAGCTTTCTTT.

This chain links TRBV2 with TRBJ2-3; D remains ambiguous. V was cut by 6 bases and J by 2 bases, with 18 bases left in between. The CDR3 is made up of 16 amino acids. Per germline, CDR1 SNHLY and CDR2 FYNNEI. The CDR3 coding sequence is TGTGCCAGCAGAGGCACTACAGTTATCCTCACAGATACGCAGTATTTT. Encoded protein: CASRGTTVILTDTQYF.

CDR3 sequence reads: CASSLQGPWGEQYF. In nucleotides, the CDR3 is TGTGCCAGCAGCTTGCAGGGACCTTGGGGGGAGCAGTACTTC. The chain uses TRBV5-6 and TRBJ2-7; D may match TRBD1 or TRBD2 (5 bases each). V was trimmed by 1 base and J by 7 bases, leaving 15 bases between them. Germline V gene data show CDR1 as SGHDT and CDR2 as YYEEEE. CDR3 length: 14 amino acids.

Turning to this clone: Other DNA sequences in the sample encode the same CDR3. V gene TRBV10-3 combines with J gene TRBJ2-3; D is perhaps TRBD1 or TRBD2 (5 bases each). V was clipped by 4 bases and J by 0 bases, with 8 bases between them. The germline V gene has CDR1 ENHRY and CDR2 SYGVKD. The CDR3 consists of 14 residues. CDR3: CAISGDGSTDTQYF. The CDR3 DNA reads as TGTGCCATCAGTGGGGACGGGAGCACAGATACGCAGTATTTT.

With respect to this clone: Other DNA sequences in the sample encode the same CDR3. This chain joins TRBV10-2 and TRBJ1-1; TRBD1 agrees at 7 bases. Unmatched junction bases numbered 2, after V lost 6 bases and J lost 1 base. The germline gives CDR1 WSHSY, CDR2 SAAADI. The CDR3 runs 13 residues. Here the CDR3 reads CASRGQSNTEAFF. CDR3 DNA: TGCGCCAGCAGGGGACAGTCGAACACTGAAGCTTTCTTT.

This chain connects TRBV6-5 to TRBJ1-3; possibly TRBD1 for D (6 bases). This CDR3 is built from 15 residues. CDR1 is MNHEY, CDR2 SVGAGI, per germline. V gave up 5 bases and J gave up 2 bases, with 13 bases separating them. The CDR3 nucleotides read TGTGCCAGCAGTCCATCGGGGGCAGCTGGAAACACCATATATTTT. Amino acid sequence: CASSPSGAAGNTIYF.

The chain is built from TRBV10-3 and TRBJ2-7, with D hard to call. Germline V gene lookup returns CDR1 ENHRY and CDR2 SYGVKD. Trimming removed 10 bases at V and 3 bases at J, with 19 bases between. The CDR3 contains 14 residues. The CDR3 spells CATQPIPGNYEQYF. The CDR3 DNA reads as TGTGCCACCCAACCGATCCCCGGTAACTACGAGCAGTACTTC.

This clone was recorded once. This chain joins TRBV29-1 and TRBJ1-2; 7 bases fit TRBD1. Germline CDR1 is SQVTM and CDR2 is ANQGSEA. This CDR3 has 13 amino acids. The V segment lost 2 bases and the J segment 5 bases; nucleotides outside the gene matches: 5. The CDR3 here is CSVERAGGYGYTF. The CDR3 DNA sequence: TGCAGCGTTGAACGGGCAGGGGGATATGGCTACACCTTC. The full variable domain, completed using reference TRBV29-1 and TRBJ1-2, is SAVISQKPSRDICQRGTSLTIQCQVDSQVTMMFWYRQQPGQSLTLIATANQGSEATYESGFVIDKFPISRPNLTFSTLTVSNMSPEDSSIYLCSVERAGGYGYTFGSGTRLTVV.

This clone was recorded a few times. V gene TRBV6-1 combines with J gene TRBJ1-2; D gene ambiguous. V was trimmed by 2 bases and J by 4 bases, leaving 8 bases between them. Germline V gene data show CDR1 as MNHNS and CDR2 as SASEGT. The CDR3 sequence is 13 residues long. The CDR3 reads CASSENYSYGYTF. Written as DNA, the CDR3 is TGTGCCAGCAGTGAAAATTACTCCTATGGCTACACCTTC.

The V gene is TRBV30, the J gene TRBJ2-7, with 7 nucleotides matching TRBD2. The CDR3 covers 14 residues. V was pared by 4 bases and J by 7 bases, with 13 bases of the junction left unmatched. The germline gives CDR1 GTSNPN, CDR2 SVGIG (reference sequence). CDR3: CAWNSPRGGWEQYF. The CDR3 DNA reads TGTGCCTGGAATTCCCCACGCGGGGGTTGGGAGCAGTACTTC. Supplemented by reference TRBV30 and TRBJ2-7, the full variable domain reads SQTIHQWPATLVQPVGSPLSLECTVEGTSNPNLYWYRQAAGRGLQLLFYSVGIGQISSEVPQNLSASRPQDRQFILSSKKLLLSDSGFYLCAWNSPRGGWEQYFGPGTRLTVT.